This T cell receptor beta chain was profiled in a study of cytomegalovirus exposure and HLA in healthy donors. Notes on the study in general: Accurate prediction of HLA-A and HLA-B alleles (for most subjects) was reportedly achieved from TCR beta sequences.

This clone was seen only a few times. The antigen remains unidentified. The PCR contained 60 Vbeta and 13 Jbeta primers. Repertoires were generated with immunoSEQ multiplex PCR, while TCRdb's copy carries only in-frame clones and drops some. The table lists about 120,000 clones, around 82% of them singletons, with 5.4% in the top ten. Trimming shortened V by 4 bases and J by 2 bases, and 2 bases separated the two germline ends. Looked up from germline, CDR1 is SGHNT and CDR2 is YENEEA. The CDR3 sequence is 11 residues long. The clonotype was recovered from a woman in her twenties or thirties in good health and CMV-seropositive. The sequenced sample consisted of PBMCs. The J gene is TRBJ1-1, the V gene TRBV11-3; D not certain. CDR3 sequence (DNA): TGTGCCAGCAGCTCAAACACTGAAGCTTTCTTT. Its translation: CASSSNTEAFF.